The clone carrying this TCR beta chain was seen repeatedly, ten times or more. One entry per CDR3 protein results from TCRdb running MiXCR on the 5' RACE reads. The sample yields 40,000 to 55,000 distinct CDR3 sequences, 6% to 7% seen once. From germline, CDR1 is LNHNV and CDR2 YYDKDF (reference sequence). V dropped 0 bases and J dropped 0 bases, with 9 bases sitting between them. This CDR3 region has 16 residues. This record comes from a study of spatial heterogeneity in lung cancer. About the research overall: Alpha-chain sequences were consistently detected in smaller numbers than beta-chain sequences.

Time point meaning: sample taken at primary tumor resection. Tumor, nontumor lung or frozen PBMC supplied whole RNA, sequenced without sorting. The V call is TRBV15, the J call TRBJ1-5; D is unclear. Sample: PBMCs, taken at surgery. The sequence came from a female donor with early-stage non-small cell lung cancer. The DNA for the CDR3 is TGTGCCACCAGCAGAGATGGTCAGCATAGCAATCAGCCCCAGCATTTT. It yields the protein CATSRDGQHSNQPQHF.